This T cell receptor (beta chain) was sequenced for a study of cytomegalovirus exposure and HLA in healthy donors. Study outcomes and limitations: Many donors carried some public TCRs, although rarity characterized most TCR sequences. In a later analysis, at a false discovery rate of 0.05, 17,000 or so TCR beta sequences matched HLA alleles.

As to this clone: Antigen: not known.

The CDR3 spans 14 residues. J gave up 5 bases and V 10 bases, and 9 bases lay outside the gene matches. Germline V gene sequence: CDR1 ENHRY, CDR2 SYGVKD. PCR employed 60 Vbeta and 13 Jbeta primers. The table came from immunoSEQ multiplex PCR; TCRdb's copy has only in-frame clones and leaves some out. Of 100,000 to 150,000 clones in the sample, approximately 82% were seen once. This chain uses TRBV10-3 with TRBJ2-1; TRBD2 agrees at 9 bases. Sequenced material: PBMCs. This clonotype was sampled from a female donor in good health and CMV-seronegative. The CDR3 DNA reads TGTGCCACCCTTAGCGGGAGAGACGACAATGAGCAGTTCTTC. It codes for CATLSGRDDNEQFF.